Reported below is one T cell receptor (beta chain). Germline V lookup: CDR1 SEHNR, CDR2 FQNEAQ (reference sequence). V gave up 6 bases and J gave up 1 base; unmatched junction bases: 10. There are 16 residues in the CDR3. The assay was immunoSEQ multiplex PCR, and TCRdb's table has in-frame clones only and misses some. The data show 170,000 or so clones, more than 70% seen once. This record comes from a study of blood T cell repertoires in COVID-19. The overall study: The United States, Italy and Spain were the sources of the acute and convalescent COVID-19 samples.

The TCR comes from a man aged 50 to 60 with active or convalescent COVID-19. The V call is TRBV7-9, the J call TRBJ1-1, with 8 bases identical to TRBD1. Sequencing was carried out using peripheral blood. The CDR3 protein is CASSPGTGRGNTEAFF. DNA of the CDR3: TGTGCCAGCAGTCCCGGGACAGGCCGTGGGAACACTGAAGCTTTCTTT. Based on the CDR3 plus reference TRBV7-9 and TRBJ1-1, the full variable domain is DTGVSQNPRHKITKRGQNVTFRCDPISEHNRLYWYRQTLGQGPEFLTYFQNEAQLEKSRLLSDRFSAERPKGSFSTLEIQRTEQGDSAMYLCASSPGTGRGNTEAFFGQGTRLTVV.